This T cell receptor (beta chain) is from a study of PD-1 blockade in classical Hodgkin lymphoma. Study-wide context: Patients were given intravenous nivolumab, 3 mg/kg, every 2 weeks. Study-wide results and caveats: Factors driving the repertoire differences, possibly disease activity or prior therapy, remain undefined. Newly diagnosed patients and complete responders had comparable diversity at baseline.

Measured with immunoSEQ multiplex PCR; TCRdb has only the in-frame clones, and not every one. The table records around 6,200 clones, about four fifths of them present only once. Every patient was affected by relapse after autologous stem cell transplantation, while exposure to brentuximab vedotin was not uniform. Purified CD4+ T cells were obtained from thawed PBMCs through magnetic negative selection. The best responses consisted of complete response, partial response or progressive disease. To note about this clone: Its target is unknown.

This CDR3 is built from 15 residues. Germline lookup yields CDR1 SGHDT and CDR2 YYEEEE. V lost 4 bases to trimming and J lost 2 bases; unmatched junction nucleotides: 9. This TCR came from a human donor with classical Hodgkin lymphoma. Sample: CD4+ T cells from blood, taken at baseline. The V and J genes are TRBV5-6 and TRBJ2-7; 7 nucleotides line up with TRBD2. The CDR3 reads CASSLPGGIAYEQYF. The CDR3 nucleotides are TGTGCCAGCAGCCTCCCGGGGGGTATCGCCTACGAGCAGTACTTC.